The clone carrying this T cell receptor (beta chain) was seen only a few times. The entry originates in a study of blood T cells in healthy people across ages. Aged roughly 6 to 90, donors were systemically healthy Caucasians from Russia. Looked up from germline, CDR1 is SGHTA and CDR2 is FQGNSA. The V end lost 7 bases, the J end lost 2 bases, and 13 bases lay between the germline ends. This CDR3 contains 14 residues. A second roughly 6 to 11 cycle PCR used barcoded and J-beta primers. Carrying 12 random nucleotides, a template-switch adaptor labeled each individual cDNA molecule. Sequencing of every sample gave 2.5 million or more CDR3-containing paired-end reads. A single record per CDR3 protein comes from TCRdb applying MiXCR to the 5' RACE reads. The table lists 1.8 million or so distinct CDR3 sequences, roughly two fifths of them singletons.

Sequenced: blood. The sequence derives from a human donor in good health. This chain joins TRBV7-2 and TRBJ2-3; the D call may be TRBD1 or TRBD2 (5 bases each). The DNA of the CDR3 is TGTGCCAGCATGGTCGGGGCCACCACAGATACGCAGTATTTT. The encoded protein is CASMVGATTDTQYF.